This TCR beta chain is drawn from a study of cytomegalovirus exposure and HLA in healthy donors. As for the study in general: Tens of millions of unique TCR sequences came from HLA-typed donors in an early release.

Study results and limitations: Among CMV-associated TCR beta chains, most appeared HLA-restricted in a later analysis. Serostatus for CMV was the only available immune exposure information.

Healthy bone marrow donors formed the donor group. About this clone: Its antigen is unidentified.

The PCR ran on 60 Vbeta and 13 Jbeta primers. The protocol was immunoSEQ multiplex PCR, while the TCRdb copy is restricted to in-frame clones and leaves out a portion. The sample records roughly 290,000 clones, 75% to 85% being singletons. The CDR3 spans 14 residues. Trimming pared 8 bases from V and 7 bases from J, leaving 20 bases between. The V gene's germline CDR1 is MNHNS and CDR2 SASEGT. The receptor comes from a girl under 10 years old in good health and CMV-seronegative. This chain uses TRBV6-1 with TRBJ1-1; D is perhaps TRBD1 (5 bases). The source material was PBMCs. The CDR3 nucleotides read TGTGCCAGCCCCGGGACGGGGTTCGGGGGTGAAGCTTTCTTT. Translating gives CASPGTGFGGEAFF.